Reported below is one T cell receptor (beta chain). Germline CDR1 is SEHNR and CDR2 is FQNEAQ (reference sequence). CDR3 length: 18 amino acids. The V and J ends lost 1 base and 7 bases, in that order; junction bases with no gene match: 17. The sample is drawn from a study of blood T cell repertoires in COVID-19. Here immunoSEQ multiplex PCR was the method, and the copy in TCRdb shows in-frame clones only, minus some. The sample includes 250,000 to 350,000 clones, 80% to 95% seen only once; the top ten take 1% to 1.3%. Source material: PBMCs or T cells enriched from blood (not recorded which). The TCR comes from a woman aged 25 to 39 who had recovered from COVID-19. This chain connects TRBV7-9 to TRBJ2-5; 8 positions agree with TRBD2. CDR3 residues: CASSLEGGEAGERTTQYF. In DNA, the CDR3 is TGTGCCAGCAGCTTAGAGGGGGGTGAAGCGGGAGAAAGAACGACCCAGTACTTC.